The next 23 T cell receptor beta chains were all read from a single sample in a study of T cell responses to AZD1222 COVID-19 vaccine. The table came from immunoSEQ multiplex PCR; TCRdb's copy has only in-frame clones and leaves some out. Here the sample spans roughly 120,000 clones, roughly 89% being singletons. This specimen was peripheral blood, taken on day 0 of AZD1222 vaccination. Receptor source: an adult in good health.

The gene calls are TRBV20-1 and TRBJ2-7, with D possibly TRBD1 on 5 matching bases. This CDR3 region has 11 residues. The V gene's germline CDR1 is DFQATT and CDR2 SNEGSKA (reference sequence). V was clipped by 7 bases and J by 2 bases, with 9 bases between them. CDR3 DNA: TGCAGTGTGCAGGGAACCTACGAGCAGTACTTC. Translation gives CSVQGTYEQYF.

The V gene is TRBV9, the J gene TRBJ1-2; D unresolved. V was trimmed by 0 bases and J by 5 bases, leaving 8 bases between them. The CDR3 has 13 residues. Germline CDR1 and CDR2: SGDLS and YYNGEE. CDR3 residues: CASSVGGYYGYTF. For the CDR3, the DNA is TGTGCCAGCAGCGTAGGTGGATATTATGGCTACACCTTC.

The chain recombines TRBV6-6 with TRBJ1-1; 10 bases match TRBD1. Trimming removed 5 bases from V and 5 bases from J; junction bases left unmatched: 2. CDR1 is MNHNY, CDR2 SVGAGI, per germline (reference sequence). The CDR3 totals 13 residues. The CDR3 coding sequence is TGTGCCAGCAGTCGGACAGGGGGGACTGAAGCTTTCTTT. Translating gives CASSRTGGTEAFF.

This chain joins TRBV12-5 and TRBJ1-5; TRBD1 agrees at 8 bases. V was clipped by 6 bases and J by 7 bases; unmatched bases: 14. This CDR3 is built from 16 residues. CDR1 and CDR2 (germline): LGHNT, FRNRAP. The CDR3: CASGPHLQGARQPQHF. Here the CDR3 DNA reads TGTGCTAGTGGCCCGCACCTGCAGGGGGCCAGGCAGCCCCAGCATTTT.

This rearrangement joins TRBV6-5 to TRBJ2-1; D remains ambiguous. The CDR3 consists of 14 residues. The germline CDR1 and CDR2 sequences are MNHEY and SVGAGI. V lost 2 bases and J lost 10, with 15 bases in between. The CDR3 DNA reads TGTGCCAGCAGTTACGCCACCCACCGGGCGGAGCAGTTCTTC. As protein: CASSYATHRAEQFF.

This clone was recorded a few times. The chain carries TRBV15 and TRBJ2-7; D is possibly TRBD1 (5 bases). CDR3 size: 15 residues. Germline V gene lookup returns CDR1 LNHNV and CDR2 YYDKDF (reference sequence). Trimming shortened V by 0 bases and J by 1 base, and 10 bases separated the two germline ends. As DNA, the CDR3 is TGTGCCACCAGCAGAGAGACAGCTCCTTCCTACGAGCAGTACTTC. Amino acids: CATSRETAPSYEQYF.

The J gene is TRBJ2-1, the V gene TRBV5-6, with TRBD1 matching 7 bases. Germline CDR1 SGHDT, CDR2 YYEEEE. The ends lost 4 bases at V and 6 bases at J; junction bases unmatched: 16. There are 17 residues in the CDR3. Here the CDR3 reads CASSPRYRGTIFNEQFF. CDR3 in DNA: TGTGCCAGCAGCCCCCGGTACAGGGGCACAATATTCAATGAGCAGTTCTTC.

The chain is built from TRBV28 and TRBJ1-2, with D unresolved. The V gene's germline CDR1 is MDHEN and CDR2 SYDVKM. V was shortened by 4 bases and J by 1 base, with 7 bases between the two germline ends. This CDR3 region has 13 residues. The CDR3 coding sequence is TGTGCCAGCAGTTCGGGCCTTAACTATGGCTACACCTTC. Encoded protein: CASSSGLNYGYTF.

This chain connects TRBV5-1 to TRBJ2-7; the D call may be TRBD1 or TRBD2 (5 bases each). The germline gives CDR1 SGHRS, CDR2 YFSETQ. The CDR3 has 15 residues. V lost 0 bases and J 6 bases, leaving 16 bases between the germline ends. This CDR3 reads CASSLVGDGGSEQYF. The CDR3 nucleotides are TGCGCCAGCAGCTTGGTGGGGGACGGAGGAAGCGAGCAGTACTTC.

The chain couples TRBV4-1 to TRBJ2-1; 7 bases are a match to TRBD2. Germline V gene sequence: CDR1 MGHRA, CDR2 YSYEKL. The CDR3 spans 16 residues. V was pared by 0 bases and J by 2 bases, with 4 bases of the junction left unmatched. This CDR3 reads CASSQDGLAAYNEQFF. The CDR3 region has the DNA TGCGCCAGCAGCCAAGATGGGCTAGCGGCCTACAATGAGCAGTTCTTC.

This chain links TRBV6-1 with TRBJ1-5, with TRBD1 identical over 8 bases. V shed 1 base, J shed 6 bases, and the junction held 2 bases outside the gene matches. The CDR3 length is 14 residues. CDR1 MNHNS and CDR2 SASEGT come from the germline V gene. CDR3 bases: TGTGCCAGCAGTGAAGGGACAGGGATTCAGCCCCAGCATTTT. The encoded protein is CASSEGTGIQPQHF.

The chain joins TRBV30 to TRBJ2-7, with 14 bases aligning to TRBD2. CDR3 length: 18 amino acids. Looked up from germline, CDR1 is GTSNPN and CDR2 is SVGIG (reference sequence). Trimming at V came to 4 bases and at J to 0 bases, leaving 11 bases not matched to a gene. CDR3 coding DNA: TGTGCCTGGATTTTTAAGGGACTAGCGGGAGTAAGCTCCTACGAGCAGTACTTC. It encodes CAWIFKGLAGVSSYEQYF.

This chain uses TRBV5-6 with TRBJ1-1; D is unclear. Germline V CDR1 and CDR2: SGHDT, YYEEEE. The CDR3 totals 12 residues. V lost 1 base and J lost 7, with 8 bases in between. CDR3 nucleotides: TGTGCCAGCAGCTTGACGGGAGTTGAAGCTTTCTTT. Translated: CASSLTGVEAFF.

J is TRBJ2-6 and V is TRBV3-1 (or the pseudogene TRBV3-2); D remains ambiguous. Germline loops: CDR1 LGHDT, CDR2 YNNKEL (reference sequence). The V and J ends lost 8 bases and 0 bases respectively, with 8 bases between them. This CDR3 is built from 14 residues. In DNA form, the CDR3 reads TGTGCCAGCCGCGGCCTCTCTGGGGCCAACGTCCTGACTTTC. Translated: CASRGLSGANVLTF.

The J gene is TRBJ1-2, the V gene TRBV5-1; the D gene is possibly TRBD1 (5 bases). CDR1 and CDR2 (germline): SGHRS, YFSETQ. The CDR3 is made up of 17 amino acids. Trimming removed 1 base from V and 8 bases from J, with 24 bases in between. This CDR3 is CASSLRAGPPIPNGYTF. CDR3 coding DNA: TGCGCCAGCAGCTTGAGGGCAGGGCCACCCATCCCTAACGGCTACACCTTC.

The V gene is TRBV5-6, the J gene TRBJ2-1; perhaps D is TRBD1 or TRBD2 (5 bases each). V shed 0 bases and J shed 7 bases, with 17 bases lying between them. This CDR3 is 16 amino acids long. Germline assignment: CDR1 SGHDT and CDR2 YYEEEE. CDR3: CASSLARELARNEQFF. CDR3 coding DNA: TGTGCCAGCAGCTTGGCCAGGGAGCTAGCCAGAAATGAGCAGTTCTTC.

V usage is TRBV9 and J usage is TRBJ1-3, with D unclear. V lost 0 bases to trimming and J lost 4 bases, with 14 bases between them. The CDR3 is made up of 16 amino acids. CDR1 and CDR2 from the germline V gene are SGDLS and YYNGEE. This CDR3 is CASSVGEGPTGNTIYF. CDR3 nucleotide sequence: TGTGCCAGCAGCGTAGGCGAGGGTCCAACGGGAAACACCATATATTTT.

The chain combines TRBV6-2 or TRBV6-3 with TRBJ2-7; 9 bases fit TRBD1. Germline V CDR1 and CDR2: MNHEY, SVGEGT. The CDR3 is 14 residues long. The V and J ends lost 8 bases and 6 bases, in that order; junction bases with no gene match: 11. CDR3 nucleotides: TGTGCCAGCCGCCCCGGGACAGGGAGTTTCGAGCAGTACTTC. Its translation: CASRPGTGSFEQYF.

The J gene is TRBJ1-2, the V gene TRBV18; unclear D gene. CDR1 is KGHSH, CDR2 LQKENI, per germline. This CDR3 has 13 residues. The V end lost 3 bases, the J end lost 4 bases, and 9 bases lay between the germline ends. CDR3 protein: CASSPSTVYGYTF. Here the CDR3 DNA reads TGTGCCAGCTCACCTTCGACGGTCTATGGCTACACCTTC. Using reference TRBV18 and TRBJ1-2 for the parts outside the CDR3, the full variable domain is NAGVMQNPRHLVRRRGQEARLRCSPMKGHSHVYWYRQLPEEGLKFMVYLQKENIIDESGMPKERFSAEFPKEGPSILRIQQVVRGDSAAYFCASSPSTVYGYTFGSGTRLTVV.

V is TRBV2 and J is TRBJ1-1, with no clear D. Germline CDR1 SNHLY, CDR2 FYNNEI. The V end lost 2 bases, the J end lost 0 bases, and 10 bases lay between the germline ends. There are 15 residues in the CDR3. CDR3 sequence reads: CASSENGLMNTEAFF. CDR3 DNA: TGTGCCAGCAGTGAAAACGGACTGATGAACACTGAAGCTTTCTTT.

The chain joins TRBV27 to TRBJ2-1; TRBD2 matches at 8 bases. The V gene end was trimmed by 6 bases and the J gene end by 0 bases; junction bases not matched to a gene: 7. The CDR3 has 16 amino acids. Germline assignment: CDR1 MNHEY and CDR2 SMNVEV (reference sequence). DNA for the CDR3: TGTGCCAGCAGCCGGGGGGGCGCGAGCTCCTACAATGAGCAGTTCTTC. Its translation is CASSRGGASSYNEQFF.

The CDR3 reads CSAGRFGGQYF. For the CDR3, the DNA is TGCAGTGCCGGGCGTTTTGGAGGGCAGTACTTC. This sequence joins TRBV20-1 and TRBJ2-7, with D possibly being TRBD2 (5 bases). The V gene's germline CDR1 is DFQATT and CDR2 SNEGSKA (reference sequence). Between the trimmed V and J ends, which lost 6 bases and 9 bases, there was a span of 15 bases. The CDR3 runs 11 residues.

This clone was counted a single time. This chain links TRBV19 with TRBJ1-5; the match to TRBD1 covers 7 bases. CDR1 and CDR2 from the germline V gene are LNHDA and SQIVND (reference sequence). Germline trimming cut 4 bases from V and 3 bases from J; bases unmatched to any gene: 6. The CDR3 consists of 15 residues. The CDR3 loop reads CASSTLTGVNQPQHF. The CDR3 DNA reads as TGTGCCAGTAGTACCTTAACAGGGGTCAATCAGCCCCAGCATTTT.